Presented here are 23 T cell receptor beta chains from one specimen sequenced in a study of T cell repertoires in cytomegalovirus infection. MiXCR, run by TCRdb on the reads, gives a single entry per CDR3 protein. Of 130,000 or so distinct CDR3 sequences in the sample, roughly 6% were seen once. The specimen sequenced was PBMCs. Receptor source: a human donor in good health (CMV status not recorded). Some clones in this sample may be carry-over from other donors' samples.

This clonotype was observed many times. The V call is TRBV20-1, the J call TRBJ2-1; D is unresolved. Per the germline V gene, CDR1 is DFQATT and CDR2 is SNEGSKA (reference sequence). This CDR3 is 13 amino acids long. Trimming pared 8 bases from V and 4 bases from J, leaving 15 bases between. The DNA for the CDR3 is TGCAGTTACTCTCTCCGGCAATACAATGAGCAGTTCTTC. Protein product: CSYSLRQYNEQFF.

Regarding this clonotype: With a much larger clone just one base away, this may be a read error. The rearrangement uses TRBV10-3 and TRBJ2-7; D is ambiguous. Germline V gene sequence: CDR1 ENHRY, CDR2 SYGVKD. CDR3 length: 14 residues. The CDR3 reads CAVSESGGAYEQYF. The CDR3 DNA reads TGTGCCGTCAGTGAGTCCGGCGGAGCCTACGAGCAGTACTTC.

This chain connects TRBV20-1 to TRBJ2-7; D uncertain. Germline values: CDR1 DFQATT, CDR2 SNEGSKA (reference sequence). This CDR3 has 16 amino acids. V was pared by 0 bases and J by 1 base, with 16 bases between. The CDR3, as DNA: TGCAGTGCTAGAGATCTGAGGCTAGGGATGTCCTACGAGCAGTACTTC. This translates into CSARDLRLGMSYEQYF.

This clonotype was picked up many times. CDR3 in DNA: TGTGCCAGCAGCCGACTCGCTAGCGGGGGGCCGGTAAATACGCAGTATTTT. Protein sequence: CASSRLASGGPVNTQYF. This rearrangement joins TRBV7-2 to TRBJ2-3; 11 bases map to TRBD2. Trimming at V came to 5 bases and at J to 7 bases, leaving 14 bases not matched to a gene. The germline gives CDR1 SGHTA, CDR2 FQGNSA. There are 17 residues in the CDR3.

V is TRBV20-1 and J is TRBJ2-1; 12 nucleotides align to TRBD2. This CDR3 is built from 15 residues. Germline trimming cut 3 bases from V and 5 bases from J; bases unmatched to any gene: 5. Germline V CDR1 and CDR2: DFQATT, SNEGSKA (reference sequence). The CDR3 reads CSASGTSGLNNEQFF. Written as DNA, the CDR3 is TGCAGTGCTAGTGGGACTAGCGGGTTAAACAATGAGCAGTTCTTC.

There are many counts of this clonotype. The gene calls are TRBV3-1 and TRBJ2-3; possibly TRBD2 for D (7 bases). Germline loops: CDR1 LGHDT, CDR2 YNNKEL (reference sequence). This CDR3 contains 16 residues. Deletions cut 4 bases from V and 6 bases from J, with 20 bases between. As DNA, the CDR3 is TGTGCCAGCAGCCGATTTTCGGGGGGCCCAGGGGATACGCAGTATTTT. It specifies CASSRFSGGPGDTQYF.

At least ten counts were recorded for this clonotype. The rearrangement joins TRBV12-3 or TRBV12-4 to TRBJ2-2, with 7 nucleotides matching TRBD1. Trimming cost V 2 bases and J 8 bases; bases outside gene matches: 5. This CDR3 has 14 residues. The CDR3 is CASSLSDRAGELFF. In nucleotides, the CDR3 is TGTGCCAGCAGTTTATCAGACAGGGCTGGGGAGCTGTTTTTT.

This clonotype was found a few times. The CDR3 DNA sequence: TGCAGCGTTGAAGATCTTGGCCGCCAGGGCTACACCTTC. It encodes CSVEDLGRQGYTF. This chain uses TRBV29-1 with TRBJ1-2; no clear D. This CDR3 spans 13 amino acids. Germline lookup yields CDR1 SQVTM and CDR2 ANQGSEA. V was shortened by 0 bases and J by 8 bases, with 13 bases between the two germline ends.

This clonotype was detected a few times. The chain employs TRBV9 and TRBJ2-7, with D possibly being TRBD1 (7 bases). V was cut by 4 bases and J by 3 bases, with 14 bases left in between. The germline V gene has CDR1 SGDLS and CDR2 YYNGEE. The CDR3 has 14 amino acids. This chain's CDR3 is CASSSGGLNYEQYF. The CDR3 DNA reads TGTGCCAGCAGCTCAGGGGGACTGAACTACGAGCAGTACTTC.

In its sample, this clonotype was seen a few times. The rearrangement uses TRBV6-1 and TRBJ2-3; 7 bases agree with TRBD2. The CDR3 covers 16 residues. Losses at the gene ends were 10 bases for V and 1 base for J; bases not matched to a gene: 14. Germline CDR1 is MNHNS and CDR2 is SASEGT. DNA for the CDR3: TGTGCCACCAACGCCCCTGAGGCGGGGGGCACAGATACGCAGTATTTT. This gives the protein CATNAPEAGGTDTQYF.

This clonotype appeared many times. The chain recombines TRBV7-9 with TRBJ1-6; the D is unclear. Trimming pared 6 bases from V and 3 bases from J, leaving 6 bases between. The germline V gene encodes CDR1 SEHNR and CDR2 FQNEAQ (reference sequence). CDR3 length: 13 amino acids. CDR3 sequence (DNA): TGTGCCAGCAGGGCAGACTATAATTCACCCCTCCACTTT. As protein: CASRADYNSPLHF.

This clonotype showed up many times. This chain uses TRBV7-2 with TRBJ2-4; TRBD2 might be the D (5 bases). The V end lost 1 base, the J end lost 9 bases, and 10 bases lay between the germline ends. This CDR3 is 13 amino acids long. Looked up from germline, CDR1 is SGHTA and CDR2 is FQGNSA. CDR3 bases: TGTGCCAGCAGCTTAGGAGGGTTGGGCATTCAGTACTTC. This gives the protein CASSLGGLGIQYF.

The chain's CDR3 is CASSPKVHQPQHF. The CDR3 DNA is TGTGCCAGCTCACCAAAGGTTCACCAGCCCCAGCATTTT. V usage is TRBV18 and J usage is TRBJ1-5; D unresolved. V shed 2 bases and J shed 7 bases, with 9 bases lying between them. The germline gives CDR1 KGHSH, CDR2 LQKENI. CDR3 length: 13 amino acids.

This clonotype showed up many times. The chain links TRBV7-9 to TRBJ1-3, with D possibly TRBD1 on 5 matching bases. Germline V gives CDR1 SEHNR, CDR2 FQNEAQ (reference sequence). The V and J ends lost 6 bases and 3 bases respectively, with 15 bases between them. The CDR3 contains 15 residues. The CDR3 DNA reads as TGTGCCAGCAGACCACTTCAGGGTGATGGAAACACCATATATTTT. Translation: CASRPLQGDGNTIYF. Full variable domain (rest looked up from reference TRBV7-9 and TRBJ1-3): DTGVSQNPRHKITKRGQNVTFRCDPISEHNRLYWYRQTLGQGPEFLTYFQNEAQLEKSRLLSDRFSAERPKGSFSTLEIQRTEQGDSAMYLCASRPLQGDGNTIYFGEGSWLTVV.

This clonotype has just a few counts. The V call is TRBV18, the J call TRBJ1-2; D is uncertain. The CDR3 consists of 14 residues. Germline V CDR1 and CDR2: KGHSH, LQKENI. V was shortened by 2 bases and J by 4 bases, with 11 bases between the two germline ends. The CDR3 bases are TGTGCCAGCTCACCAAATTCGCCGGTCTATGGCTACACCTTC. Residues: CASSPNSPVYGYTF.

Here the CDR3 reads CASSRDEWVYEQYF. CDR3 nucleotides: TGTGCCAGCAGCAGAGATGAATGGGTTTACGAGCAGTACTTC. The chain couples TRBV7-9 to TRBJ2-7; D unresolved. This CDR3 has 14 residues. Deletions cut 5 bases from V and 4 bases from J, with 15 bases between. CDR1 is SEHNR and CDR2 is FQNEAQ in the germline V gene (reference sequence).

This clonotype was found many times. The V and J genes are TRBV7-9 and TRBJ1-5; TRBD1 is a possible D gene (5 bases). V lost 5 bases and J lost 9, with 14 bases in between. The CDR3 totals 13 residues. Germline CDR1 SEHNR, CDR2 FQNEAQ (reference sequence). The CDR3 protein is CASSRGEEVPQHF. CDR3 coding DNA: TGTGCCAGCAGCCGGGGGGAGGAGGTGCCCCAGCATTTT.

The table lists this clonotype with many counts. This rearrangement joins TRBV7-2 to TRBJ2-7; 9 bases agree with TRBD2. This CDR3 contains 15 residues. Trimming took 1 base from V and 0 from J; bases not matched to a gene: 1. Germline V lookup: CDR1 SGHTA, CDR2 FQGNSA. CDR3 coding DNA: TGTGCCAGCAGCTTAGGGCGGGGGGGCTCCTACGAGCAGTACTTC. Amino acids: CASSLGRGGSYEQYF.

The V gene is TRBV5-6, the J gene TRBJ1-2; D is unclear. Between the trimmed V and J ends, which lost 0 bases and 2 bases, there was a span of 11 bases. This CDR3 contains 15 residues. CDR1 is SGHDT, CDR2 YYEEEE, per germline. CDR3 amino acids: CASSLGFGLNYGYTF. The CDR3 DNA reads TGTGCCAGCAGCTTGGGCTTTGGCTTAAACTATGGCTACACCTTC. Combining the CDR3 with reference TRBV5-6 and TRBJ1-2 gives the whole variable domain DAGVTQSPTHLIKTRGQQVTLRCSPKSGHDTVSWYQQALGQGPQFIFQYYEEEERQRGNFPDRFSGHQFPNYSSELNVNALLLGDSALYLCASSLGFGLNYGYTFGSGTRLTVV.

On this clonotype: A much more abundant neighbour one base away suggests this may be a read error. The chain recombines TRBV10-3 with TRBJ1-5, with 7 nucleotides matching TRBD1. V gave up 4 bases and J gave up 6 bases; unmatched junction bases: 6. Germline V lookup: CDR1 ENHRY, CDR2 SYGVKD. The CDR3 contains 14 residues. This CDR3 reads CAISADRASQPQHF. The CDR3 DNA is TGTGCCATCAGTGCAGACAGGGCGAGTCAGCCCCAGCATTTT.

The chain is built from TRBV11-2 and TRBJ2-2; 7 bases are a match to TRBD2. The V gene end was trimmed by 3 bases and the J gene end by 3 bases; junction bases not matched to a gene: 7. The CDR3 sequence is 16 residues long. The germline gives CDR1 SGHAT, CDR2 FQNNGV. The CDR3 sequence: CASSFSGKTHTGELFF. The CDR3 coding sequence is TGTGCCAGCAGCTTCAGCGGGAAGACCCACACCGGGGAGCTGTTTTTT.

This clonotype was detected ten times or more. The genes are TRBV11-1 and TRBJ2-3; D gene uncertain. This CDR3 has 13 residues. CDR1 and CDR2 from the germline V gene are SGHAT and FQDESV (reference sequence). V dropped 2 bases and J dropped 7 bases, with 10 bases sitting between them. CDR3 coding DNA: TGTGCCAGCAGCTTATCTGGTCTCAATACGCAGTATTTT. Amino acids: CASSLSGLNTQYF.

This clonotype appeared many times. V usage is TRBV5-4 and J usage is TRBJ2-7; the D gene could be TRBD1 or TRBD2 (5 bases each). CDR3 length: 15 residues. Trimming stripped 3 bases from V and 1 base from J, with 14 bases between. The germline V gene has CDR1 SGHNT and CDR2 YYREEE (reference sequence). The CDR3 is CASSSPTGGSYEQYF. CDR3 bases: TGTGCCAGCAGCTCCCCCACAGGAGGTTCCTACGAGCAGTACTTC.